One sample yielded the 21 T cell receptor beta chains listed below, sequenced in a study of cytomegalovirus exposure and HLA in healthy donors. 60 Vbeta and 13 Jbeta primers were used in PCR. Assay used: immunoSEQ multiplex PCR; TCRdb lists only in-frame clones, some missing. The sample has 200,000 to 250,000 clones, 82% seen once. Source material: PBMCs. These receptors came from a woman aged 35 to 49 in good health and CMV-seropositive.

This clone was counted a few times. The rearrangement joins TRBV5-6 to TRBJ1-2; maybe TRBD1 (6 bases). The V gene lost 0 bases and the J gene lost 1 base, with 10 bases spanning the gap. CDR3 length: 15 amino acids. Per germline, CDR1 SGHDT and CDR2 YYEEEE. The CDR3 sequence is CASSLASRGNYGYTF. CDR3 sequence (DNA): TGTGCCAGCAGCTTGGCCTCCAGGGGTAACTATGGCTACACCTTC.

In its sample, this clone was seen a few times. V and J are TRBV7-3 and TRBJ2-4; tentatively, D is TRBD2 (7 bases). Trimming pared 5 bases from V and 8 bases from J, leaving 19 bases between. The CDR3 length is 15 residues. The germline gives CDR1 SGHTA, CDR2 FQGTGA. DNA of the CDR3: TGTGCCAGCAGCCTCGGGTTAGGAGGGGGGGACATTCAGTACTTC. The encoded protein is CASSLGLGGGDIQYF.

The chain carries TRBV28 and TRBJ2-5, with a weak D call TRBD2 (7 bases). V lost 6 bases, J lost 5 bases, and 13 bases lay in between. CDR1 and CDR2 from the germline V gene are MDHEN and SYDVKM. This CDR3 has 13 residues. DNA of the CDR3: TGTGCCAGCAGGCAAGGGGGGGTGGAGACCCAGTACTTC. Translation gives CASRQGGVETQYF.

The chain uses TRBV19 and TRBJ2-7, with no clear D. This CDR3 is built from 12 residues. Germline V gene lookup returns CDR1 LNHDA and CDR2 SQIVND (reference sequence). Between the trimmed V and J ends, which lost 4 bases and 3 bases, there was a span of 7 bases. CDR3 bases: TGTGCCAGTAGTACATCCGGCTACGAGCAGTACTTC. Protein product: CASSTSGYEQYF.

The gene calls are TRBV30 and TRBJ1-2; D possibly corresponds to TRBD1 (5 bases). The V end lost 5 bases, the J end lost 4 bases, and 8 bases lay between the germline ends. Germline values: CDR1 GTSNPN, CDR2 SVGIG (reference sequence). This CDR3 region has 11 residues. The DNA for the CDR3 is TGTGCCTGGGGGGGGGTCTATGGCTACACCTTC. Translation: CAWGGVYGYTF.

The rearrangement links TRBV11-2 to TRBJ1-1; D may be TRBD1 (6 bases). The CDR3 has 14 residues. The V gene lost 3 bases and the J gene lost 9 bases, with 17 bases spanning the gap. Germline V gene data show CDR1 as SGHAT and CDR2 as FQNNGV. The CDR3 protein is CASSFRGGQGKAFF. The DNA for the CDR3 is TGTGCCAGCAGCTTCCGGGGGGGCCAGGGGAAAGCTTTCTTT.

This clone was detected only a few times. This chain joins TRBV5-8 and TRBJ1-4; TRBD1 might be the D (6 bases). This CDR3 region has 16 residues. Germline-derived CDR1 and CDR2 are SGHTS and YDEGEE. V was clipped by 4 bases and J by 7 bases, with 20 bases between them. The CDR3 spells CASSRGPGEGIEKLFF. For the CDR3, the DNA is TGTGCCAGCAGCCGAGGGCCAGGGGAAGGGATTGAAAAACTGTTTTTT.

The V gene is TRBV5-8, the J gene TRBJ2-5; 9 nucleotides align to TRBD2. The CDR3 is 15 residues long. In germline, CDR1 is SGHTS, CDR2 YDEGEE. V lost 6 bases, J lost 3 bases, and 9 bases stayed unmatched. The CDR3 loop reads CASTRQVAGEETQYF. The CDR3 bases are TGTGCCAGCACCCGCCAAGTAGCGGGGGAAGAGACCCAGTACTTC.

The CDR3 DNA follows: TGTGCCAGCAGTGAAGCGACAGGGGTCCGCTACGAGCAGTACTTC. It is translated as CASSEATGVRYEQYF. The chain links TRBV6-1 to TRBJ2-7; TRBD1 matches 8 bases. J was trimmed by 3 bases and V by 0 bases; bases with no gene match: 4. The germline CDR1 and CDR2 sequences are MNHNS and SASEGT. The CDR3 extends over 15 amino acids.

The chain has TRBV19 and TRBJ1-5; maybe TRBD1 (6 bases). Germline CDR1 and CDR2: LNHDA and SQIVND (reference sequence). The ends were cut back, 10 bases at V and 5 bases at J, with 24 bases in the middle. The CDR3 covers 16 residues. The CDR3: CATSPVGGLRDQPQHF. In DNA form, the CDR3 reads TGTGCCACCTCCCCGGTCGGGGGGCTAAGGGATCAGCCCCAGCATTTT.

This clone occurred a few times. J is TRBJ2-6 and V is TRBV15; D gene uncertain. Trimming took off 0 bases at V and 0 bases at J, with 3 bases between the two ends. This CDR3 has 15 residues. The V gene's germline CDR1 is LNHNV and CDR2 YYDKDF (reference sequence). The CDR3 spells CATSRDGSGANVLTF. CDR3 DNA: TGTGCCACCAGCAGAGACGGCTCTGGGGCCAACGTCCTGACTTTC.

V and J are TRBV7-9 and TRBJ2-7; 11 bases map to TRBD2. Germline V gene lookup returns CDR1 SEHNR and CDR2 FQNEAQ (reference sequence). V lost 5 bases, J lost 4 bases, and 7 bases stayed unmatched. CDR3 length equals 15 residues. The CDR3 sequence: CASSPRLAGTYEQYF. CDR3 sequence (DNA): TGTGCCAGCAGCCCGAGACTAGCGGGAACTTACGAGCAGTACTTC.

This chain links TRBV6-5 with TRBJ1-3; 7 bases agree with TRBD1. V lost 6 bases and J lost 2; bases outside the gene matches: 7. CDR1 is MNHEY and CDR2 is SVGAGI in the germline V gene. The CDR3 runs 15 residues. CDR3 sequence: CASSPGTEPGNTIYF. The CDR3 coding sequence is TGTGCCAGCAGCCCCGGGACAGAACCTGGAAACACCATATATTTT.

The chain employs TRBV10-3 and TRBJ2-2, with TRBD2 matching over 13 bases. The V segment lost 5 bases and the J segment 4 bases; nucleotides outside the gene matches: 10. Germline V gene sequence: CDR1 ENHRY, CDR2 SYGVKD. The CDR3 is made up of 18 amino acids. The CDR3, as DNA: TGTGCCATCAGTTACACGACTAGCGGGGGGCCGACCACCGGGGAGCTGTTTTTT. Encoded protein: CAISYTTSGGPTTGELFF.

V gene TRBV7-2 combines with J gene TRBJ2-5; 10 bases match TRBD1. The end of the DNA aligns better with TRBJ2-7, so the J call may be wrong. Germline V gene sequence: CDR1 SGHTA, CDR2 FQGNSA. This CDR3 has 14 amino acids. CDR3 amino acids: CASSRDRGPYEQYF. CDR3 nucleotide sequence: TGTGCCAGCAGCCGGGACAGGGGCCCCTACGAGCAGTACTTC.

The chain employs TRBV28 and TRBJ2-3; 7 bases are shared with TRBD1. Trimming at V came to 6 bases and at J to 4 bases, leaving 7 bases not matched to a gene. Germline CDR1 and CDR2: MDHEN and SYDVKM. The length of the CDR3 is 14 residues. In nucleotides, the CDR3 is TGTGCCAGCAGATCAACAGGGGCGTCAGATACGCAGTATTTT. Residues: CASRSTGASDTQYF.

The J gene is TRBJ2-1, the V gene TRBV11-2; weak D call: TRBD1 (6 bases). Trimming took 5 bases from V and 11 from J, leaving 22 bases between them. Germline loops: CDR1 SGHAT, CDR2 FQNNGV. The CDR3 spans 15 residues. The CDR3 DNA follows: TGTGCCAGCAGCCCATTAGGGCCAAACGACAGGAAGCAGTTCTTC. It encodes CASSPLGPNDRKQFF.

A word on this clone: Germline and junction disagree at one end, which may indicate a read error. The chain is built from TRBV11-3 and TRBJ2-5; no firm D call. From germline, CDR1 is SGHNT and CDR2 YENEEA. The CDR3 runs 14 residues. DNA of the CDR3: TGTGCCACCAGCTCGAGCAGGTATCAAGAGACCCAGTACTTC. Its protein product is CATSSSRYQETQYF.

In its sample, this clone was seen once. The junction shows a germline mismatch at one end, possibly a read error. At the DNA level, this CDR3 is encoded by other sequences in the same sample as well. The chain employs TRBV5-1 and TRBJ1-6; D perhaps matches TRBD1 (6 bases). The germline V gene encodes CDR1 SGHRS and CDR2 YFSETQ. The CDR3 is 15 amino acids. CDR3 region: CASSLTQGNNSPLHF. As DNA, the CDR3 is TGCGCCAGCAGCTTGACCCAGGGGAATAATTCCCCCCTCCACTTT. The full variable domain, completed using reference TRBV5-1 and TRBJ1-6, is KAGVTQTPRYLIKTRGQQVTLSCSPISGHRSVSWYQQTPGQGLQFLFEYFSETQRNKGNFPGRFSGRQFSNSRSEMNVSTLELGDSALYLCASSLTQGNNSPLHFGNGTRLTVT.

V gene TRBV15 combines with J gene TRBJ2-7, with 9 nucleotides matching TRBD1. The V and J ends lost 3 bases and 1 base, in that order; junction bases with no gene match: 10. The CDR3 runs 17 residues. Germline CDR1 is LNHNV and CDR2 is YYDKDF (reference sequence). The CDR3 DNA reads TGTGCCACCAGCAGGAGCCCGGGACAGGGAAAGTCCTACGAGCAGTACTTC. It yields the protein CATSRSPGQGKSYEQYF.

The table lists this clone with a few counts. The chain uses TRBV5-1 and TRBJ2-1, with TRBD2 matching over 9 bases. V lost 1 base and J lost 6; bases outside the gene matches: 8. Per the germline V gene, CDR1 is SGHRS and CDR2 is YFSETQ. The CDR3 contains 16 residues. CDR3 nucleotide sequence: TGCGCCAGCAGCTTGAGGGTGACTAGCGGTACCAATGAGCAGTTCTTC. Translation gives CASSLRVTSGTNEQFF.